What follows describes a single T cell receptor (beta chain). This sample stems from a study of radiotherapy plus CTLA-4 blockade in lung cancer. This CDR3 region has 16 residues. V was trimmed by 6 bases and J by 5 bases, leaving 22 bases between them. Germline CDR1 is SGHAT and CDR2 is FQNNGV. Repertoires were generated with immunoSEQ multiplex PCR, while TCRdb's copy carries only in-frame clones and drops some. The sample carries some 110,000 clones, 70% to 85% recorded once. The chain is built from TRBV11-2 and TRBJ1-1, with a weak D call TRBD1 (6 bases). The sample in question was peripheral blood, obtained from a patient treated with radiotherapy plus ipilimumab. The TCR originated in a human donor with non-small cell lung cancer that progressed on radiotherapy plus ipilimumab. Some clones in this sample may be carry-over from other donors' samples. The CDR3 sequence: CASRKGGAVGGTEAFF. In nucleotides, the CDR3 is TGTGCCAGCAGAAAAGGGGGAGCGGTCGGCGGGACTGAAGCTTTCTTT.